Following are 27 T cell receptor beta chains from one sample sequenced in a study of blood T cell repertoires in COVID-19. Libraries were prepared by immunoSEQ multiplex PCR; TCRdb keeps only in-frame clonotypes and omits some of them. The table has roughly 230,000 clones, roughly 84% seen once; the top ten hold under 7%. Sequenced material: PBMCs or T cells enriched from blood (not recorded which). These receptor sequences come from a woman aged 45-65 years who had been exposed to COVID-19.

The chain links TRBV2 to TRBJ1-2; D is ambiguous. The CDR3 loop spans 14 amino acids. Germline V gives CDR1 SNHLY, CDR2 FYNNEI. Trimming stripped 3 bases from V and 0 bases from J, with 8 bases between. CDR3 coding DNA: TGTGCCAGCAGTGAGGGGAGAGCTAACTATGGCTACACCTTC. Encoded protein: CASSEGRANYGYTF. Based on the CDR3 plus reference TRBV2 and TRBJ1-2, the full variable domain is EPEVTQTPSHQVTQMGQEVILRCVPISNHLYFYWYRQILGQKVEFLVSFYNNEISEKSEIFDDQFSVERPDGSNFTLKIRSTKLEDSAMYFCASSEGRANYGYTFGSGTRLTVV.

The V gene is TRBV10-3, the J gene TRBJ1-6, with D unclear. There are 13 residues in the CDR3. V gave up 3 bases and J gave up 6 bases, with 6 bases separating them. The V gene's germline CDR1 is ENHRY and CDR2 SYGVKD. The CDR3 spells CAISDSFNSPLHF. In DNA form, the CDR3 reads TGTGCCATCAGTGATAGTTTTAATTCACCCCTCCACTTT.

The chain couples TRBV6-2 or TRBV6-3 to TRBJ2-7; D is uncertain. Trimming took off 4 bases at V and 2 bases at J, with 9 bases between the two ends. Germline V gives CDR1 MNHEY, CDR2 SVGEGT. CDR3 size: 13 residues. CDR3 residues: CASSWAGPYEQYF. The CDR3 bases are TGTGCCAGCAGTTGGGCAGGTCCCTACGAGCAGTACTTC.

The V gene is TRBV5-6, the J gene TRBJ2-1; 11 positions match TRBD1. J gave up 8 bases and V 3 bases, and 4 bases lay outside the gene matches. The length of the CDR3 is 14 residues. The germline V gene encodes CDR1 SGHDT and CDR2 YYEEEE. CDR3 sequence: CASSSDRGLYEQFF. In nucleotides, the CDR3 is TGTGCCAGCAGCTCGGACAGGGGGCTCTATGAGCAGTTCTTC.

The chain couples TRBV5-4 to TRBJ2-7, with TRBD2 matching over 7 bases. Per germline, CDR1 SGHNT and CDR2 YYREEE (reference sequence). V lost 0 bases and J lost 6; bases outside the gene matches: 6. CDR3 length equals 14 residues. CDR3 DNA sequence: TGTGCCAGCAGCTTGGCGGGGAGGGAAGCCGAGCAGTACTTC. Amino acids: CASSLAGREAEQYF.

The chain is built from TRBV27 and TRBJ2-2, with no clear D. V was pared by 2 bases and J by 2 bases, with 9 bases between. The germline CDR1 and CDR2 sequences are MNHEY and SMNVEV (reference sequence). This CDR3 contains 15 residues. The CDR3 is CASSLTRRNTGELFF. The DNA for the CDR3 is TGTGCCAGCAGTTTAACGAGAAGAAACACCGGGGAGCTGTTTTTT.

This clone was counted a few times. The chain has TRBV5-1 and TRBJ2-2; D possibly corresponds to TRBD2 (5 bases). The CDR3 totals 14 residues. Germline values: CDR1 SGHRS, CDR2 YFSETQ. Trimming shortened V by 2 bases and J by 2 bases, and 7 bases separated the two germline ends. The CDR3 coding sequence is TGCGCCAGCAGCTTCGGAGGAAACACCGGGGAGCTGTTTTTT. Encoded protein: CASSFGGNTGELFF.

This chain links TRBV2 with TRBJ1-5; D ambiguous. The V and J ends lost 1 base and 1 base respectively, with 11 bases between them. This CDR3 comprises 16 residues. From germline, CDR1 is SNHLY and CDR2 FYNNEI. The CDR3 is CASSEGGRRSNQPQHF. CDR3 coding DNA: TGTGCCAGCAGTGAAGGAGGGAGGAGAAGCAATCAGCCCCAGCATTTT.

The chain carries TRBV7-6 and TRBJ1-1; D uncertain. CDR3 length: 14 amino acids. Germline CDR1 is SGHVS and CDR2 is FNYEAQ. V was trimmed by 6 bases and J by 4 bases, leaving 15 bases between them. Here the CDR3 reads CASSSYRESTEAFF. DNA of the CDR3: TGTGCCAGCAGTTCATACCGGGAAAGCACTGAAGCTTTCTTT.

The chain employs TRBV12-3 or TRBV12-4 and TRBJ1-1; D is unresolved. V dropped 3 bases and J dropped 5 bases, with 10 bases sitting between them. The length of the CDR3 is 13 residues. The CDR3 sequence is CASSFIAGTEAFF. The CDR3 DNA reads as TGTGCCAGCAGTTTTATAGCGGGAACTGAAGCTTTCTTT.

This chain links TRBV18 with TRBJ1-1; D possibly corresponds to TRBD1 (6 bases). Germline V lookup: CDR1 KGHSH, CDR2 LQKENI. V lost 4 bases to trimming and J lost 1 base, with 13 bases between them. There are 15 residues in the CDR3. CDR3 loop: CASSRGPDRNTEAFF. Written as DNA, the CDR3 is TGTGCCAGCTCACGAGGACCGGACAGGAACACTGAAGCTTTCTTT.

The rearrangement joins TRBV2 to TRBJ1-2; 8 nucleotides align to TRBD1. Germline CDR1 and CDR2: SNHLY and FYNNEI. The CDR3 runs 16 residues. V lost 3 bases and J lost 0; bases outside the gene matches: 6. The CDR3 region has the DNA TGTGCCAGCAGTGAGGGTCGACAGGGGCCTAACTATGGCTACACCTTC. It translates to CASSEGRQGPNYGYTF.

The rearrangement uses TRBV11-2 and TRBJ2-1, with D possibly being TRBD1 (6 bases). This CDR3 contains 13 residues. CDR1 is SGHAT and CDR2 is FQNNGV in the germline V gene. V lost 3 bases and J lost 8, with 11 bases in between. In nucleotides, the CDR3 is TGTGCCAGCAGCTTTGAGAGGGGGTATGAGCAGTTCTTC. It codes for CASSFERGYEQFF.

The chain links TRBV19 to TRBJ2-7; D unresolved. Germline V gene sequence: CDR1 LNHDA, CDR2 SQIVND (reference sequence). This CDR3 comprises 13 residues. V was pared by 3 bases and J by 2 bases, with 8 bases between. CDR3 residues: CASSIYATYEQYF. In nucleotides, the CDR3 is TGTGCCAGTAGTATCTACGCAACCTACGAGCAGTACTTC.

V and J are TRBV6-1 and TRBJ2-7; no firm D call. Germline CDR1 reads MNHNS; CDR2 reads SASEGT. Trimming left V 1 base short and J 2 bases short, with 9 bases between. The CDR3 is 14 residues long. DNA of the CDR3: TGTGCCAGCAGTGAAGTTCAGATTACCTACGAGCAGTACTTC. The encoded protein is CASSEVQITYEQYF.

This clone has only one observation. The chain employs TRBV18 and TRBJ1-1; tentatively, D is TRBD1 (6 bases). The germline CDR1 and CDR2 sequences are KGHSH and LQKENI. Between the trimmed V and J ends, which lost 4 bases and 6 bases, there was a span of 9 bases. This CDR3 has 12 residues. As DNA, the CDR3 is TGTGCCAGCTCACTACAGGGTCCTGAAGCTTTCTTT. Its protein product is CASSLQGPEAFF.

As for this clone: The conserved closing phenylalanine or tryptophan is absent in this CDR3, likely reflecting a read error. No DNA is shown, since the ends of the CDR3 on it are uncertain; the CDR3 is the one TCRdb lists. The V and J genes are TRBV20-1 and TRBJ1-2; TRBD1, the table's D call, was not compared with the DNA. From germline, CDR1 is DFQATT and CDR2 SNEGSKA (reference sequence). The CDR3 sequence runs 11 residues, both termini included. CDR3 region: CSARDPDRSQI.

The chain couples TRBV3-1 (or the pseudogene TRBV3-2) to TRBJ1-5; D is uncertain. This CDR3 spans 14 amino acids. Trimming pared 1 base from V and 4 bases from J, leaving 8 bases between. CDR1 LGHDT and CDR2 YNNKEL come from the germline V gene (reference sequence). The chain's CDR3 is CASSQVGRNQPQHF. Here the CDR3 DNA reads TGTGCCAGCAGCCAAGTTGGCAGAAATCAGCCCCAGCATTTT.

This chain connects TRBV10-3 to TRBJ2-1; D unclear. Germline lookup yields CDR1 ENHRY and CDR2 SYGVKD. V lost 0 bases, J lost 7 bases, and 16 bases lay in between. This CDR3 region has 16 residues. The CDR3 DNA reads TGTGCCATCAGTGAGTCTTTGACACGCCAAGAGAATGAGCAGTTCTTC. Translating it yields CAISESLTRQENEQFF.

The CDR3 loop reads CASSVGQSETQYF. DNA of the CDR3: TGTGCCAGCAGCGTAGGGCAGTCAGAGACCCAGTACTTC. The genes are TRBV9 and TRBJ2-5; D call uncertain. Germline V lookup: CDR1 SGDLS, CDR2 YYNGEE. Deletions cut 0 bases from V and 4 bases from J, with 7 bases between. The CDR3 consists of 13 residues.

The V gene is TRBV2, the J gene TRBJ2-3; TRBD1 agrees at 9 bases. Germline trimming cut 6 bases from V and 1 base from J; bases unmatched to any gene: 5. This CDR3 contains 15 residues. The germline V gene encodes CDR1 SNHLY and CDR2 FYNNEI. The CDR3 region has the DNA TGTGCCAGCAGAGGACAGGGGAGGGGCACAGATACGCAGTATTTT. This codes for CASRGQGRGTDTQYF.

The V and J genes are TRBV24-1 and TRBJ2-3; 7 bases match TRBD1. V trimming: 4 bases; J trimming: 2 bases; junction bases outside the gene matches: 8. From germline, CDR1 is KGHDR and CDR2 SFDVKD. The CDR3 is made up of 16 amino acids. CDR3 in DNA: TGTGCCACCAGTGACCCTGGACAGGCCCTCACAGATACGCAGTATTTT. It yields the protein CATSDPGQALTDTQYF.

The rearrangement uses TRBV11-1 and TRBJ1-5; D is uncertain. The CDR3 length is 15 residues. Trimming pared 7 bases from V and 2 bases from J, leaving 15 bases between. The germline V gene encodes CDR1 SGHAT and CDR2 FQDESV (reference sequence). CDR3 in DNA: TGTGCCAGCAACAGCGACCCGGAGGGCAATCAGCCCCAGCATTTT. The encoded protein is CASNSDPEGNQPQHF.

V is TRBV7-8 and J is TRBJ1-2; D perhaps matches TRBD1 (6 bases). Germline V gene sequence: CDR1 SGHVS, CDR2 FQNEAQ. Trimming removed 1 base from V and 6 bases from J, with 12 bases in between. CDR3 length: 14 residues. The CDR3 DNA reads TGTGCCAGCAGCTTAGGCAGGGGTCTTCATGGCTACACCTTC. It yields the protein CASSLGRGLHGYTF.

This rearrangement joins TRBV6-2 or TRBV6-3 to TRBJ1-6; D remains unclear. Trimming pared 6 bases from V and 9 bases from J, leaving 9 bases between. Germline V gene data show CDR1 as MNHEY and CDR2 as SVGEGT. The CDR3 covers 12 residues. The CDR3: CASSLLGSPLHF. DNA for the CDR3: TGTGCCAGCAGCCTCCTAGGTTCACCCCTCCACTTT.

CDR3 nucleotides: TGTGCCAGCAGTCTTAGCGGGGGGGCCGGGAGAGAGCAGTTCTTC. Translated, it gives CASSLSGGAGREQFF. This rearrangement joins TRBV25-1 to TRBJ2-1; 11 bases line up with TRBD2. Germline lookup yields CDR1 MGHDK and CDR2 SYGVNS. V lost 5 bases to trimming and J lost 10 bases; unmatched junction nucleotides: 10. The CDR3 spans 15 residues.

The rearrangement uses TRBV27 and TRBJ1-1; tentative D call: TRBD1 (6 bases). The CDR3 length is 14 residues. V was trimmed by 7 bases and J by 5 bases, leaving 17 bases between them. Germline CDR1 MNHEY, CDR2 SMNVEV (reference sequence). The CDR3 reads CASTSRGGGTEAFF. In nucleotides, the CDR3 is TGTGCCAGCACCTCGAGGGGGGGAGGGACTGAAGCTTTCTTT.